This TCR beta chain was sequenced in a study of human CD8 memory T cell subsets. Cells that were CCR7+ PD-1- TIGIT- were defined as the stem-like memory CD8+ T cell population, referred to as TSTEM. Duplicate roughly 150,000-cell vials of sorted CD8+ T cells per subset supplied the RNA. Researchers made TCR beta libraries via UMI-labeled 5' RACE. No DNA is given; TCRdb re-called the 5' RACE reads and lists each CDR3 protein once. The sample's table shows about 10,000 distinct CDR3 sequences. The CDR3 runs 16 residues. Germline values: CDR1 SGDLS, CDR2 YYNGEE. Study conclusions and caveats: Stem-like memory and precursor exhausted T cell populations exhibited comparably high diversity, in distinction to effector memory cells. Apart from T cell receptor beta chains, no chains were sequenced in the study.

As for this clonotype: The target antigen is unknown.

J is TRBJ1-1 and V is TRBV9; TCRdb gives TRBD1 as the D gene, but with no DNA this cannot be confirmed. The source is a human donor in good health. The source material was CD8+ stem-like memory T cells (TSCM and TCM) sorted from PBMCs. Subset meaning: stem-like memory CD8 T cells (TSTEM), CCR7+ PD-1- TIGIT-. The CDR3 region is CASRGTFGGKNTEAFF.